The 17 T cell receptor beta chains in this list originate from one sample, sequenced in a study of T cells in tumors after PD-1 blockade. Clones were read by immunoSEQ multiplex PCR, and TCRdb kept only the in-frame ones, dropping some. The profile covers around 25,000 clones, with about 82% appearing a single time and 9% to 15% taken by the ten largest. The sample here was PBMCs, taken after anti-PD-1 treatment. The receptor source for this set is a human donor with basal cell carcinoma.

This clone was detected only once. This rearrangement joins TRBV7-3 to TRBJ1-2; perhaps TRBD1 as D (5 bases). The germline CDR1 and CDR2 sequences are SGHTA and FQGTGA. The CDR3 sequence is 16 residues long. V gave up 5 bases and J gave up 7 bases, with 23 bases separating them. CDR3 protein: CASSPSPGRGEGGYTF. For the CDR3, the DNA is TGTGCCAGCAGCCCCTCCCCGGGACGGGGAGAGGGTGGCTACACCTTC.

The chain combines TRBV23-1 with TRBJ2-7; D is possibly TRBD1 or TRBD2 (5 bases each). TRBV23-1 is an ORF for which the function is uncertain. The CDR3 totals 15 residues. V lost 4 bases and J 5 bases, leaving 18 bases between the germline ends. The CDR3 bases are TGCGCCAGCAGTCCCCGGGGCTCTCGCCCCCACGAGCAGTACTTC. It specifies CASSPRGSRPHEQYF.

This chain joins TRBV6-1 and TRBJ1-6; the match to TRBD1 covers 8 bases. V dropped 2 bases and J dropped 9; count of bases not matched to a gene: 3. Germline V gene sequence: CDR1 MNHNS, CDR2 SASEGT. This CDR3 is 14 amino acids long. In DNA, the CDR3 is TGTGCCAGCAGTGAATTGGACAGGGTTTCACCCCTCCACTTT. Protein sequence: CASSELDRVSPLHF.

V usage is TRBV2 and J usage is TRBJ2-7; possibly TRBD2 for D (6 bases). This CDR3 comprises 12 residues. Germline V gene sequence: CDR1 SNHLY, CDR2 FYNNEI. With 8 bases removed from V and 2 bases from J, the gap between germline ends came to 10 bases. CDR3 coding DNA: TGTGCCAGCGGGGGGACCACCTACGAGCAGTACTTC. Protein sequence: CASGGTTYEQYF.

The rearrangement links TRBV5-1 to TRBJ1-1; D remains ambiguous. The germline V gene has CDR1 SGHRS and CDR2 YFSETQ. The CDR3 is 14 amino acids. V was cut by 6 bases and J by 1 base, with 13 bases left in between. The CDR3 spells CASMERGPNTEAFF. CDR3 bases: TGCGCCAGCATGGAGAGAGGGCCGAACACTGAAGCTTTCTTT.

The J gene is TRBJ1-2, the V gene TRBV3-1 (or the pseudogene TRBV3-2); D may be TRBD1 (5 bases). Germline V gene sequence: CDR1 LGHDT, CDR2 YNNKEL (reference sequence). The V and J ends lost 4 bases and 8 bases respectively, with 17 bases between them. The CDR3 contains 14 residues. CDR3 residues: CASSREGRVRGYTF. CDR3 coding DNA: TGTGCCAGCAGCCGAGAGGGGAGGGTACGCGGCTACACCTTC.

V usage is TRBV12-5 and J usage is TRBJ2-4; 7 nucleotides line up with TRBD1. This CDR3 is 14 amino acids long. Per germline, CDR1 LGHNT and CDR2 FRNRAP. V shed 5 bases, J shed 5 bases, and the junction held 6 bases outside the gene matches. DNA for the CDR3: TGTGCTAGTGGTCGGGGACAGCACCAAAACATTCAGTACTTC. Protein product: CASGRGQHQNIQYF.

The J gene is TRBJ2-7, the V gene TRBV7-2; D call uncertain. The CDR3 is 14 amino acids. V was clipped by 0 bases and J by 12 bases, with 18 bases between them. Germline V gene lookup returns CDR1 SGHTA and CDR2 FQGNSA. CDR3 in DNA: TGTGCCAGCAGCTTAGCGGTTAAAATGGGGTCGACGTACTTC. Encoded protein: CASSLAVKMGSTYF.

The J gene is TRBJ2-5, the V gene TRBV18, with TRBD2 identical over 7 bases. After removal of 0 bases from V and 5 bases from J, the junction contained 3 bases not matched to a gene. Looked up from germline, CDR1 is KGHSH and CDR2 is LQKENI. CDR3 length: 14 residues. CDR3 in DNA: TGTGCCAGCTCACCACCACTCGGGGGGGAGACCCAGTACTTC. Protein product: CASSPPLGGETQYF.

V is TRBV9 and J is TRBJ1-6; D unclear. This CDR3 is built from 16 residues. From germline, CDR1 is SGDLS and CDR2 YYNGEE. V lost 2 bases, J lost 7 bases, and 16 bases lay in between. The CDR3 DNA reads TGTGCCAGCAGCGTCGATCCCCGGACTTTAAATTCACCCCTCCACTTT. Protein: CASSVDPRTLNSPLHF.

The chain carries TRBV30 and TRBJ1-2, with TRBD1 identical over 7 bases. The CDR3 length is 14 residues. Losses at the gene ends were 3 bases for V and 4 bases for J; bases not matched to a gene: 8. Germline lookup yields CDR1 GTSNPN and CDR2 SVGIG (reference sequence). CDR3 sequence (DNA): TGTGCCTGGAGAAGACAGGGCTACAGCTATGGCTACACCTTC. Its protein product is CAWRRQGYSYGYTF. Drawing the rest from reference TRBV30 and TRBJ1-2, the complete variable domain is SQTIHQWPATLVQPVGSPLSLECTVEGTSNPNLYWYRQAAGRGLQLLFYSVGIGQISSEVPQNLSASRPQDRQFILSSKKLLLSDSGFYLCAWRRQGYSYGYTFGSGTRLTVV.

The chain recombines TRBV29-1 with TRBJ1-3; D may be TRBD1 (6 bases). This CDR3 region has 12 residues. CDR1 and CDR2 (germline): SQVTM, ANQGSEA. Deletions cut 8 bases from V and 2 bases from J, with 10 bases between. The CDR3 sequence: CSYRVTGNTIYF. As DNA, the CDR3 is TGCAGCTACAGGGTAACTGGAAACACCATATATTTT.

This clone has more than one count but fewer than ten. The chain uses TRBV10-1 and TRBJ1-6; D is unresolved. V shed 7 bases and J shed 7 bases, with 11 bases lying between them. The CDR3 sequence is 13 residues long. Looked up from germline, CDR1 is WNHNN and CDR2 is SYGVQD (reference sequence). CDR3 amino acids: CASTDYRNSPLHF. DNA for the CDR3: TGCGCCAGCACCGATTACAGAAATTCACCCCTCCACTTT.

This clone has just a few counts. The chain couples TRBV7-9 to TRBJ1-1, with D unresolved. The CDR3 totals 11 residues. V shed 4 bases and J shed 5 bases, with 5 bases lying between them. Germline-derived CDR1 and CDR2 are SEHNR and FQNEAQ (reference sequence). The CDR3 is CASSYGTEAFF. CDR3 nucleotides: TGTGCCAGCAGCTATGGGACTGAAGCTTTCTTT.

With regard to this clone: One end of the junction is discordant with germline, which a read error may explain. The V call is TRBV6-1, the J call TRBJ1-2; tentative D call: TRBD1 (6 bases). Germline V CDR1 and CDR2: MNHNS, SASEGT. The CDR3 has 12 residues. CDR3 residues: CASSEVTGSFFF. CDR3 nucleotide sequence: TGTGCCAGCAGTGAAGTGACAGGAAGCTTCTTCTTC.

The chain recombines TRBV6-6 with TRBJ2-4; D possibly matches TRBD1 or TRBD2 (5 bases each). Germline CDR1 MNHNY, CDR2 SVGAGI (reference sequence). Trimming removed 5 bases from V and 1 base from J, with 18 bases in between. This CDR3 is built from 17 residues. For the CDR3, the DNA is TGTGCCAGCAGTCCCGGGACCGGCGGTTCGGCCAAAAACATTCAGTACTTC. It specifies CASSPGTGGSAKNIQYF.

CDR3 amino acids: CASSLEVGVLTEQYF. In DNA, the CDR3 is TGTGCCAGCAGCTTGGAGGTCGGGGTTCTTACGGAGCAGTACTTC. The chain carries TRBV5-6 and TRBJ2-7, with D maybe TRBD2 (5 bases). The length of the CDR3 is 15 residues. Germline loops: CDR1 SGHDT, CDR2 YYEEEE. Trimming shortened V by 0 bases and J by 7 bases, and 17 bases separated the two germline ends.